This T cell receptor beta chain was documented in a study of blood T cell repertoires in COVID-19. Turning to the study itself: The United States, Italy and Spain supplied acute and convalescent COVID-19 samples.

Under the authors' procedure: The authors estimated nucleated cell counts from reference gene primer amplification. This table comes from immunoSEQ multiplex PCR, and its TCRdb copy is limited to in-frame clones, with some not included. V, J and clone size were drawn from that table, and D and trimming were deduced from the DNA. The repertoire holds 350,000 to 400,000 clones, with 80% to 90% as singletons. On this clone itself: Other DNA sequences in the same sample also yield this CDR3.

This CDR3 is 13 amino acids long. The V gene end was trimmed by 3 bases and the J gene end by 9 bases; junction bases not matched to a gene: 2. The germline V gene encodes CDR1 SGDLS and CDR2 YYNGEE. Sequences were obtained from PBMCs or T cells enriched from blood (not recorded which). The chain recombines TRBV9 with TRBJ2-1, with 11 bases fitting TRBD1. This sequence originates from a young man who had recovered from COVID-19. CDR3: CASSAGTGGEQFF. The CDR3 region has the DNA TGTGCCAGCAGCGCCGGGACAGGGGGTGAGCAGTTCTTC.